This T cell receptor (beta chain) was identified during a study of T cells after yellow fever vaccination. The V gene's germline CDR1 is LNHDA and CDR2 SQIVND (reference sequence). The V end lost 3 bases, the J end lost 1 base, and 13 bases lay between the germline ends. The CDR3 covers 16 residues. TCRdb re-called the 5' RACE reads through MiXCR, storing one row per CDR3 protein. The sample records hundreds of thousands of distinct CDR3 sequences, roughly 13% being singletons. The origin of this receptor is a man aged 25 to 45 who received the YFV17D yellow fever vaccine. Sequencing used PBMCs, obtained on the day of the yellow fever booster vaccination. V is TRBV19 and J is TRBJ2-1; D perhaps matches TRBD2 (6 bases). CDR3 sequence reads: CASSIGGVGSYNEQFF. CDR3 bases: TGTGCCAGTAGTATTGGCGGGGTGGGATCCTACAATGAGCAGTTCTTC. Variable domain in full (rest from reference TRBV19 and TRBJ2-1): DGGITQSPKYLFRKEGQNVTLSCEQNLNHDAMYWYRQDPGQGLRLIYYSQIVNDFQKGDIAEGYSVSREKKESFPLTVTSAQKNPTAFYLCASSIGGVGSYNEQFFGPGTRLTVL.